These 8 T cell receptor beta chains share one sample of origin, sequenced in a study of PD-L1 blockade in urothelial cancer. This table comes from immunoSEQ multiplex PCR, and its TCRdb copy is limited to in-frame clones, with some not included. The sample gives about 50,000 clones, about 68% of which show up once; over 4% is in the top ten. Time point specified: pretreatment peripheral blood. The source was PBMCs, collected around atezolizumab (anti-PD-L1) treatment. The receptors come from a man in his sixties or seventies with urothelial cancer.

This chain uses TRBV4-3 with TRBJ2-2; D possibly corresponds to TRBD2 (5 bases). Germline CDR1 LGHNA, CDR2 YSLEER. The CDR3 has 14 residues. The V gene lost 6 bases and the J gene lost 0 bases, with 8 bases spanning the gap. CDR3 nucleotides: TGCGCCAGCAGGCCGGAGGCGAACACCGGGGAGCTGTTTTTT. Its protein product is CASRPEANTGELFF.

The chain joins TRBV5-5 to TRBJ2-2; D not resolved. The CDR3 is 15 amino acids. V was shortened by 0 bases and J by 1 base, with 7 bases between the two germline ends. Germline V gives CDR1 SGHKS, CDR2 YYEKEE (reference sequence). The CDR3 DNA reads TGTGCCAGCAGCTTGGGGCTGGTGAACACCGGGGAGCTGTTTTTT. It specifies CASSLGLVNTGELFF.

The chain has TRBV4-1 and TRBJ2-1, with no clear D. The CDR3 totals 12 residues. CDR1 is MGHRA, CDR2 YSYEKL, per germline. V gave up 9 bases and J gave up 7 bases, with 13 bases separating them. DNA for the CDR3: TGCGCCAGTCGTGATCTTAGAAATGAGCAGTTCTTC. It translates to CASRDLRNEQFF.

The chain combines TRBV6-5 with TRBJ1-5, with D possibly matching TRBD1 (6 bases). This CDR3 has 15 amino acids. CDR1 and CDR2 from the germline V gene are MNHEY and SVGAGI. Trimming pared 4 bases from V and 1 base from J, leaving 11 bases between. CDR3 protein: CASSSAGESNQPQHF. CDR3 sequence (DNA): TGTGCCAGCAGTTCGGCAGGGGAAAGCAATCAGCCCCAGCATTTT.

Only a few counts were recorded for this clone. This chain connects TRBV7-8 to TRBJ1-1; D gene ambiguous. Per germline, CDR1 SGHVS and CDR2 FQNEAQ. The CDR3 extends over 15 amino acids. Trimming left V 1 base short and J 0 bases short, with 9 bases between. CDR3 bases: TGTGCCAGCAGCTTAGATGACACTGTGAACACTGAAGCTTTCTTT. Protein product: CASSLDDTVNTEAFF.

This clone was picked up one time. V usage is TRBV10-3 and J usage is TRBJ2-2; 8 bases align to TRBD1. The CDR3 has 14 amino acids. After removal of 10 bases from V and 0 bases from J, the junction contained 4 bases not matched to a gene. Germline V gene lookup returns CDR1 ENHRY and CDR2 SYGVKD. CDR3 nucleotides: TGTGCCACAGGGACAGGCGCGAACACCGGGGAGCTGTTTTTT. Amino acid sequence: CATGTGANTGELFF.

CDR3 sequence reads: CASVRGQISSEAFF. The CDR3 DNA reads as TGTGCTAGTGTCCGGGGACAGATTAGCTCTGAAGCTTTCTTT. The chain combines TRBV12-5 with TRBJ1-1, with 7 bases matching TRBD1. The V segment lost 7 bases and the J segment 6 bases; nucleotides outside the gene matches: 11. The germline V gene encodes CDR1 LGHNT and CDR2 FRNRAP. This CDR3 is 14 amino acids long.

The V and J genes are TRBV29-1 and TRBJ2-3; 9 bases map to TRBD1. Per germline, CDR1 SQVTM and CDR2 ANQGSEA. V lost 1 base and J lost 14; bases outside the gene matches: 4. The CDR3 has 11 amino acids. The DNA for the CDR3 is TGCAGCGTTGAAGGGGACAGGGTAGGGTATTTT. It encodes CSVEGDRVGYF.